These T cell receptor beta chains were read from a single sample in a study of blood T cell repertoires in COVID-19. Assay: immunoSEQ multiplex PCR; the TCRdb copy retains only in-frame clones and omits some. The data show around 150,000 clones, with roughly 80% seen just once and about 14% held by the top ten. Sequencing was done on a sample of peripheral blood. The receptor source for this set is an elderly woman with acute or convalescent COVID-19. Each CDR3 is given with its conserved first and last residue. D genes are given only for firm matches. Some rows mark clone size as missing; the rest say once, few, many or name a class of expanded clone.

clone size	D gene	J gene	V gene	CDR3 DNA	CDR3 protein
.	.	TRBJ2-4	TRBV21-1	TGTGCCAGCAGCAAAGCCGGGTCCCCCCCAGGGTCCCCGCCGGGAAACATTCAGTACTTC	CASSKAGSPPGSPPGNIQYF
.	TRBD2	TRBJ2-7	TRBV18	TGTGCCAGCTCACCGGGCGGGGGAAGCTCCTACGAGCAGTACTTC	CASSPGGGSSYEQYF
.	TRBD1	TRBJ1-5	TRBV18	TGTGCCAGCTCCCGGACAGGGCACGGTCAGCCCCAGCATTTT	CASSRTGHGQPQHF
.	TRBD1	TRBJ1-1	TRBV2	TGTGCCAGCAGACCGGACAGGGGAACTGAAGCTTTCTTT	CASRPDRGTEAFF
.	.	TRBJ2-6	TRBV7-9	TGTGCCAGCAGCTTACTCCTCTCTGGGGCCAACGTCCTGACTTTC	CASSLLLSGANVLTF
.	.	TRBJ2-1	TRBV27	TGTGCCAGCAGTTTGAGCAATGAGCAGTTCTTC	CASSLSNEQFF
.	.	TRBJ1-2	TRBV2	TGTGCCAGCAGGATCGAGGGCTGGGGCTACACCTTC	CASRIEGWGYTF
.	.	TRBJ2-7	TRBV7-9	TGTGCCAGCAGCTTAGCGGGAGGCGGCGTCGAGCAGTACTTC	CASSLAGGGVEQYF
.	TRBD1	TRBJ1-1	TRBV6-1	TGTGCCAGCAGTGGCCTCGGGGACAGGGATATGAACACTGAAGCTTTCTTT	CASSGLGDRDMNTEAFF
.	.	TRBJ1-1	TRBV11-3	TGTGCCAGCAGCTTTCTCGCGGGGACTGAAGCTTTCTTT	CASSFLAGTEAFF
.	TRBD2	TRBJ2-7	TRBV19	TGTGCCAGCCACGGGGGGGCTAATCGGGAGCAGTACTTC	CASHGGANREQYF
.	.	TRBJ1-5	TRBV11-2	TGTGCCAGCAGCTCTTCAGTCAATCAGCCCCAGCATTTT	CASSSSVNQPQHF
.	.	TRBJ1-4	TRBV4-1	TGCGCCAGCAGCCAAGGAAGACAGGATCTATCCACCGCTAATGAAAAACTGTTTTTT	CASSQGRQDLSTANEKLFF
.	.	TRBJ2-7	TRBV19	TGTGCCAGTAGTATTCAAACAGCTCCCTACGAGCAGTACTTC	CASSIQTAPYEQYF
.	TRBD2	TRBJ2-3	TRBV10-2	TGCGCCAGCAGTGAGTCCGGCGGGAGGGCAGATACGCAGTATTTT	CASSESGGRADTQYF
.	TRBD1	TRBJ2-1	TRBV11-3	TGTGCCAGCAGCTTAACAGGGGGAGTTTACAATGAGCAGTTCTTC	CASSLTGGVYNEQFF
.	TRBD2	TRBJ2-2	TRBV6-6	TGTGCCAGCAGCCCAGCGGGGATTCCGCCCGGGGAGCTGTTTTTT	CASSPAGIPPGELFF
.	.	TRBJ2-2	TRBV5-1	TGCGCCAGCAGCTTAACAGGGGAGGTCGGGGAGCTGTTTTTT	CASSLTGEVGELFF
.	TRBD1	TRBJ1-5	TRBV6-6	TGTGCCAGCAGATCATCCCACAGGGGCAGCAATCAGCCCCAGCATTTT	CASRSSHRGSNQPQHF
.	.	TRBJ2-5	TRBV6-5	TGTGCCAGCAGAACCGGGACATCCCAAGAGACCCAGTACTTC	CASRTGTSQETQYF
.	TRBD1	TRBJ1-5	TRBV6-5	TGTGCCAGCAGTTACCGGGGACAGGGCAATCAGCCCCAGCATTTT	CASSYRGQGNQPQHF
.	.	TRBJ1-1	TRBV24-1	TGTGCCACCAGAGGGGGGGGGAACACTGAAGCTTTCTTT	CATRGGGNTEAFF
.	TRBD1	TRBJ1-1	TRBV6-6	TGTGCCAGCAGAGTGACAGGGATGAACACTGAAGCTTTCTTT	CASRVTGMNTEAFF
.	TRBD2	TRBJ2-3	TRBV6-5	TGTGCCAGCAGTTTAGCGGGGGCGGGTACAGATACGCAGTATTTT	CASSLAGAGTDTQYF
.	TRBD1	TRBJ1-2	TRBV27	TGTGCCAGCAGTCTAAGGGACAGGGACTATGGCTACACCTTC	CASSLRDRDYGYTF
.	TRBD1	TRBJ1-2	TRBV30	TGTGCCTGGAGCACCGGACAGGGAAGGTATGGCTACACCTTC	CAWSTGQGRYGYTF
.	TRBD1	TRBJ2-7	TRBV9	TGTGCCAGCAGCACCGGACAGGGCTACGAGCAGTACTTC	CASSTGQGYEQYF
.	TRBD1	TRBJ2-7	TRBV18	TGTGCCAGCTCACCAGGGACAGGGCACTACGAGCAGTACTTC	CASSPGTGHYEQYF
.	TRBD2	TRBJ2-1	TRBV25-1	TGTGCCAGCACTAGCGGGGGCTCCTACAATGAGCAGTTCTTC	CASTSGGSYNEQFF
few	TRBD1	TRBJ2-7	TRBV13	TGTGCCCGAGGTCGACAGGGGGCCTACGAGCAGTACTTC	CARGRQGAYEQYF
once	TRBD1	TRBJ2-2	TRBV19	TGTGCCAGTAGGCCGACAGGGTACACCGGGGAGCTGTTTTTT	CASRPTGYTGELFF
.	TRBD1	TRBJ1-2	TRBV28	TGTGCCAGCAGCCCCGGGACAGGGGATTCTGGGGGCTACACCTTC	CASSPGTGDSGGYTF
.	TRBD1	TRBJ1-2	TRBV12-3/TRBV12-4	TGTGCCAGCAGTTTACGACAGGGTGACGGCTACACCTTC	CASSLRQGDGYTF
.	TRBD2	TRBJ2-3	TRBV6-6	TGTGCCAGCACCCCGAGGGTTGCGGGAGTAGATACGCAGTATTTT	CASTPRVAGVDTQYF
.	TRBD1	TRBJ1-1	TRBV5-1	TGCGCCAGCAGCTTGCGGGGACAGGGACTTACTGAAGCTTTCTTT	CASSLRGQGLTEAFF
.	.	TRBJ2-1	TRBV19	TGTGCCAGCCACTCAGGTTCTGGGCATTACAATGAGCAGTTCTTC	CASHSGSGHYNEQFF
.	TRBD1	TRBJ1-5	TRBV28	TGTGCCAGCAGTCAAGACAGGGTCACTCAGCCCCAGCATTTT	CASSQDRVTQPQHF
.	.	TRBJ2-7	TRBV2	TGTGCCAGCAGTGACAAGGGGTGGGAGCAGTACTTC	CASSDKGWEQYF